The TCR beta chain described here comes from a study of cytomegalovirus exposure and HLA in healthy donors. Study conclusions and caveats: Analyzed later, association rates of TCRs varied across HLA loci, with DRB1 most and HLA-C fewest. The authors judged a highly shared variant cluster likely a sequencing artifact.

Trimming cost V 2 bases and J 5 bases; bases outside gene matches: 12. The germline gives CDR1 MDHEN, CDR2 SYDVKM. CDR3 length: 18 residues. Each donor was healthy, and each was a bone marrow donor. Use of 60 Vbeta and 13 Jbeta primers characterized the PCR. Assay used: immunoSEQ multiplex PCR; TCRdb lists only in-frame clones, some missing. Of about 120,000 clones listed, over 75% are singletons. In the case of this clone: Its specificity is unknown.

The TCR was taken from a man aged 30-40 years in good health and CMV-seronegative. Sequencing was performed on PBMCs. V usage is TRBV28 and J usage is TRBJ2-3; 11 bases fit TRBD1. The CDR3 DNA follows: TGTGCCAGCAGTTTAACACCCCCGGGACAGGGGGATAGAGATACGCAGTATTTT. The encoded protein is CASSLTPPGQGDRDTQYF.